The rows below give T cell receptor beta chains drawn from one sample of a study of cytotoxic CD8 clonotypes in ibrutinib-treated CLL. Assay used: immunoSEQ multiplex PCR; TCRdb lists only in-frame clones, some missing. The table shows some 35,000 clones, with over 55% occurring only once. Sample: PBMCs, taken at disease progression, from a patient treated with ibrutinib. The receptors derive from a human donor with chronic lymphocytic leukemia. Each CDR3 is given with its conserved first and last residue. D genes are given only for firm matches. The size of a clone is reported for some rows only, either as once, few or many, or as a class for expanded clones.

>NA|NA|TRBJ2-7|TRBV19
TGTGCCAGTAGTATAAGGTCGAGGGGCTCCAATAGCTCCTACGAGCAGTACTTC
CASSIRSRGSNSSYEQYF
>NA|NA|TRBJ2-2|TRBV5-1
TGCGCCAGCAGCTTGATCCCGGGAAACGCCGGGGAGCTGTTTTTT
CASSLIPGNAGELFF
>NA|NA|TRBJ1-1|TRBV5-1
TGCGCCAGCAGCTTTGGGATAGGGGGTTTGAACACTGAAGCTTTCTTT
CASSFGIGGLNTEAFF
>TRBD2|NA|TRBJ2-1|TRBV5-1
TGCGCCAGCAGCGCGGGACTAGCGGTTAATGAGCAGTTCTTC
CASSAGLAVNEQFF
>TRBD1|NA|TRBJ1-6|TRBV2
TGTGCCAGCAGGGGACAGGGAGGATCACCCCTCCACTTT
CASRGQGGSPLHF
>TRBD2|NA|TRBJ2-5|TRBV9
TGTGCCAGCAGCGAGATGGGACTAGCGGGGGAGACCCAGTACTTC
CASSEMGLAGETQYF
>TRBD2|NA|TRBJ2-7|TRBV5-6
TGTGCCAGCAGCCCAAGCGGGGAATCCTACGAGCAGTACTTC
CASSPSGESYEQYF
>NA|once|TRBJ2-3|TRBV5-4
TGTGCCAGCAGCGTCCTTTGGGGGGTTAGAGATACGCAGTATTTT
CASSVLWGVRDTQYF
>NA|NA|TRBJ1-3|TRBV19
TGTGCCAGTACCCCACCTGGGACACAAGTAGGAAACACCATATATTTT
CASTPPGTQVGNTIYF
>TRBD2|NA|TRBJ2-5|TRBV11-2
TGTGCCAGCAGCTTAGGTCTAGCGGGGGCAGAGACCCAGTACTTC
CASSLGLAGAETQYF
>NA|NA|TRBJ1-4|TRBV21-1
TGTGCCAGCAGCAATCCCCGAGAAAGGCTACTTGAGAAACTGTTTTTT
CASSNPRERLLEKLFF